This TCR beta chain was sequenced for a study of blood T cell repertoires in COVID-19. V lost 1 base and J 4 bases, leaving 10 bases between the germline ends. Germline loops: CDR1 LGHDT, CDR2 YNNKEL (reference sequence). This CDR3 is 14 amino acids long. The data were produced by immunoSEQ multiplex PCR, yet TCRdb's version contains in-frame clones alone and is incomplete. The table has around 50,000 clones, approximately 85% seen once; the top ten hold approximately 2%. The sample was peripheral blood. This rearrangement joins TRBV3-1 (or the pseudogene TRBV3-2) to TRBJ1-1, with D hard to call. The source is a woman aged 60 to 75 with acute or convalescent COVID-19. As DNA, the CDR3 is TGTGCCAGCAGCCAAGTTGGGTCGGGCACTGAAGCTTTCTTT. Translating gives CASSQVGSGTEAFF.